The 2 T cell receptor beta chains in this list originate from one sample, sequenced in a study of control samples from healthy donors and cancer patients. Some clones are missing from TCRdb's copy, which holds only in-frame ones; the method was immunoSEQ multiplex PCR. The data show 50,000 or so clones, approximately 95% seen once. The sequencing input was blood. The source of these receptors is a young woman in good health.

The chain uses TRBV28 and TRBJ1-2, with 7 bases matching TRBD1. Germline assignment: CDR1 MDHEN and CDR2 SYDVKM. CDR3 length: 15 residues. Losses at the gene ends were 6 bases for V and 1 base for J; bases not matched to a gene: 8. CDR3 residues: CASSPGTDLNYGYTF. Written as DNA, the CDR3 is TGTGCCAGCAGCCCTGGGACAGACCTTAACTATGGCTACACCTTC.

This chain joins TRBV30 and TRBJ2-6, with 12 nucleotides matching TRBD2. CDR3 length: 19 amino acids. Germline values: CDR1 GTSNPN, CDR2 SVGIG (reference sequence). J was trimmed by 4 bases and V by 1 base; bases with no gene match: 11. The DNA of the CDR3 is TGTGCCTGGAGTGCACTCGGGACTAGCGGGTTAGAAGGGGCCAACGTCCTGACTTTC. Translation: CAWSALGTSGLEGANVLTF.